This paragraph reports one T cell receptor (beta chain). As yet, its antigen is unknown. 5'RACE primed at constant segments yielded TCR alpha and TCR beta cDNA libraries bearing sample barcodes and UMIs. Each CDR3 protein is one row after TCRdb ran MiXCR on the 5' RACE reads. The sample has some 130,000 distinct CDR3 sequences; over 15% are singletons. This entry belongs to a study of T-cell memory formation after mild COVID-19. Study-level information: Largely donor-specific sequence clusters came from a couple of donors. Overall study results and limits: Cross-reactive memory appears to have joined, as suggested by some responding clones showing up in pre-infection memory.

Germline V lookup: CDR1 LGHNA, CDR2 YNFKEQ. CDR3 length: 13 residues. V gave up 1 base and J gave up 1 base, with 4 bases separating them. The V gene is TRBV4-2, the J gene TRBJ2-5; no definite D call. Sample: PBMCs or a T cell subset sorted from them (not recorded which). This receptor was identified in a man aged 18 to 30 who had mild COVID-19 (a few samples of this study predate the infection). Cell type and time point are not known. CDR3: CASSQGAQETQYF. DNA for the CDR3: TGTGCCAGCAGCCAAGGGGCCCAAGAGACCCAGTACTTC.